A selection of T cell receptor beta chains follows, all from one sample in a study of human T cells and chemical hapten exposure. TCRdb passed the RACE reads through MiXCR, listing each CDR3 protein once. Here the sample spans 50,000 to 65,000 distinct CDR3 sequences, roughly 8.8% being singletons. The sample here was whole blood, taken in connection with sensitization to the hapten diphenylcyclopropenone (DPC). The receptors were sampled from a woman aged 40 to 50 with alopecia areata. Some clones in this sample may be carry-over from other donors' samples. Each CDR3 is given with its conserved first and last residue. A D gene is named only where the DNA matches it firmly. The size of a clone is reported for some rows only, either as once, few or many, or as a class for expanded clones.

V: TRBV19
size: many
D: NA
J: TRBJ2-7
length: 13
CDR3: CASSGGQTYEQYF
DNA: TGTGCCAGTAGTGGGGGGCAGACCTACGAGCAGTACTTC

V: TRBV7-6
size: NA
D: NA
J: TRBJ2-1
length: 13
CDR3: CASSLAGNNEQFF
DNA: TGTGCCAGCAGCTTAGCGGGCAACAATGAGCAGTTCTTC

V: TRBV12-3/TRBV12-4
size: many
D: NA
J: TRBJ2-7
length: 15
CDR3: CASSRPGPSSYEQYF
DNA: TGTGCCAGCAGTAGACCGGGCCCGAGCTCCTACGAGCAGTACTTC

V: TRBV20-1
size: few
D: TRBD2
J: TRBJ2-1
length: 15
CDR3: CSARLAGSSYNEQFF
DNA: TGCAGTGCTAGATTAGCGGGAAGCTCCTACAATGAGCAGTTCTTC

V: TRBV15
size: NA
D: NA
J: TRBJ2-7
length: 15
CDR3: CATSRAHVTLYEQYF
DNA: TGTGCCACCAGCAGAGCGCATGTGACCCTCTACGAGCAGTACTTC

V: TRBV7-9
size: many
D: NA
J: TRBJ2-6
length: 15
CDR3: CASSLDGSGANVLTF
DNA: TGTGCCAGCAGCCTGGACGGCTCTGGGGCCAACGTCCTGACTTTC

V: TRBV4-2
size: NA
D: NA
J: TRBJ2-3
length: 14
CDR3: CASSRERYTDTQYF
DNA: TGTGCCAGCAGCCGGGAGCGTTACACAGATACGCAGTATTTT

V: TRBV20-1
size: many
D: NA
J: TRBJ2-7
length: 12
CDR3: CSARTDSNEQYF
DNA: TGCAGTGCTAGGACGGACTCCAACGAGCAGTACTTC

V: TRBV4-1
size: many
D: TRBD1
J: TRBJ1-6
length: 16
CDR3: CASSLGQGRYNSPLHF
DNA: TGCGCCAGCAGCCTCGGACAGGGTCGCTATAATTCACCCCTCCACTTT

V: TRBV11-2
size: many
D: NA
J: TRBJ2-5
length: 13
CDR3: CASSLDFQETQYF
DNA: TGTGCCAGCAGCTTGGACTTCCAAGAGACCCAGTACTTC

V: TRBV29-1
size: few
D: NA
J: TRBJ2-1
length: 11
CDR3: CSVDWAVEQFF
DNA: TGCAGCGTTGATTGGGCCGTTGAGCAGTTCTTC

V: TRBV7-6
size: NA
D: TRBD1
J: TRBJ2-3
length: 16
CDR3: CASSLEAGQGVDTQYF
DNA: TGTGCCAGCAGCTTAGAGGCGGGACAGGGGGTGGATACGCAGTATTTT

V: TRBV5-1
size: many
D: NA
J: TRBJ2-2
length: 13
CDR3: CASSLDVVRELFF
DNA: TGCGCCAGCAGCTTGGACGTGGTTAGGGAGCTGTTTTTT

V: TRBV9
size: NA
D: NA
J: TRBJ2-5
length: 14
CDR3: CASSVGDRQETQYF
DNA: TGTGCCAGCAGCGTAGGAGACAGACAAGAGACCCAGTACTTC

V: TRBV30
size: few
D: NA
J: TRBJ2-3
length: 13
CDR3: CAWSVAGADTQYF
DNA: TGTGCCTGGAGTGTAGCCGGGGCAGATACGCAGTATTTT

V: TRBV11-2
size: NA
D: NA
J: TRBJ2-1
length: 16
CDR3: CASTLDRSSSYNEQFF
DNA: TGTGCCAGCACCCTAGACAGGTCCAGCTCCTACAATGAGCAGTTCTTC

V: TRBV7-6
size: many
D: NA
J: TRBJ2-4
length: 14
CDR3: CASSLGRAQNIQYF
DNA: TGTGCCAGCAGCTTAGGCAGGGCGCAAAACATTCAGTACTTC

V: TRBV7-6
size: many
D: NA
J: TRBJ2-7
length: 13
CDR3: CASSPRWGTEQYF
DNA: TGTGCCAGCAGCCCCCGTTGGGGGACTGAGCAGTACTTC

V: TRBV9
size: many
D: NA
J: TRBJ1-1
length: 13
CDR3: CASSPSASTEAFF
DNA: TGTGCCAGCAGCCCATCGGCCAGCACTGAAGCTTTCTTT

V: TRBV2
size: many
D: NA
J: TRBJ1-1
length: 14
CDR3: CASRLQVVATEAFF
DNA: TGTGCCAGCAGACTACAGGTAGTGGCCACTGAAGCTTTCTTT

V: TRBV20-1
size: NA
D: TRBD1
J: TRBJ2-7
length: 15
CDR3: CSARPRDRGPYEQYF
DNA: TGCAGTGCAAGACCACGTGACAGGGGCCCCTACGAGCAGTACTTC

V: TRBV6-2/TRBV6-3
size: NA
D: TRBD1
J: TRBJ2-6
length: 19
CDR3: CASSGRTGKPPFGANVLTF
DNA: TGTGCCAGCAGTGGGCGGACAGGGAAACCCCCTTTTGGGGCCAACGTCCTGACTTTC

V: TRBV6-1
size: many
D: NA
J: TRBJ1-2
length: 15
CDR3: CASSEEAGSFHGYTF
DNA: TGTGCCAGCAGTGAAGAAGCAGGGTCGTTTCATGGCTACACCTTC

V: TRBV6-5
size: many
D: TRBD2
J: TRBJ2-1
length: 16
CDR3: CASSPTVAGAYNEQFF
DNA: TGTGCCAGCAGTCCAACAGTAGCGGGGGCCTACAATGAGCAGTTCTTC

V: TRBV12-3/TRBV12-4
size: many
D: NA
J: TRBJ1-3
length: 10
CDR3: CASKGSTIYF
DNA: TGTGCCAGCAAGGGGAGCACCATATATTTT

V: TRBV28
size: NA
D: NA
J: TRBJ2-7
length: 13
CDR3: CASSLRPSYEQYF
DNA: TGTGCCAGCAGTTTACGACCATCGTACGAGCAGTACTTC

V: TRBV5-1
size: many
D: NA
J: TRBJ2-6
length: 15
CDR3: CASSLDDSGANVLTF
DNA: TGCGCCAGCAGCCTAGATGACTCTGGGGCCAACGTCCTGACTTTC

V: TRBV12-5
size: many
D: TRBD1
J: TRBJ2-1
length: 16
CDR3: CASGLYRGLGYNEQFF
DNA: TGTGCTAGTGGTTTGTATAGGGGGCTGGGGTACAATGAGCAGTTCTTC

V: TRBV6-1
size: NA
D: NA
J: TRBJ2-1
length: 13
CDR3: CASSEAVGPEQFF
DNA: TGTGCCAGCAGTGAAGCTGTGGGCCCTGAGCAGTTCTTC

V: TRBV20-1
size: NA
D: TRBD1
J: TRBJ1-5
length: 16
CDR3: CSARGQGQVFNQPQHF
DNA: TGCAGTGCTAGAGGCCAGGGACAGGTCTTCAATCAGCCCCAGCATTTT

V: TRBV7-6
size: many
D: NA
J: TRBJ2-3
length: 11
CDR3: CASSFGGTQYF
DNA: TGTGCCAGCAGCTTCGGGGGTACGCAGTATTTT

V: TRBV2
size: few
D: TRBD1
J: TRBJ2-3
length: 15
CDR3: CASSGQGAGADTQYF
DNA: TGTGCCAGCAGTGGACAGGGGGCAGGTGCAGATACGCAGTATTTT

V: TRBV9
size: few
D: NA
J: TRBJ2-3
length: 15
CDR3: CASSGSGTLTDTQYF
DNA: TGTGCCAGCAGCGGATCCGGGACTCTCACAGATACGCAGTATTTT

V: TRBV20-1
size: few
D: NA
J: TRBJ2-7
length: 15
CDR3: CSARVVGRSSYEQYF
DNA: TGCAGTGCTAGAGTGGTAGGGAGGAGCTCCTACGAGCAGTACTTC

V: TRBV7-2
size: many
D: NA
J: TRBJ2-3
length: 15
CDR3: CASSLDYLSTDTQYF
DNA: TGTGCCAGCAGCTTGGACTACCTTAGCACAGATACGCAGTATTTT

V: TRBV12-3/TRBV12-4
size: NA
D: NA
J: TRBJ2-7
length: 13
CDR3: CASSFKGSYEQYF
DNA: TGTGCCAGCAGTTTCAAGGGGTCCTACGAGCAGTACTTC

V: TRBV2
size: many
D: TRBD2
J: TRBJ2-3
length: 15
CDR3: CASSAERGNTDTQYF
DNA: TGTGCCAGCAGTGCGGAGCGGGGGAACACAGATACGCAGTATTTT

V: TRBV4-2
size: few
D: NA
J: TRBJ2-2
length: 15
CDR3: CASTGQFGDTGELFF
DNA: TGTGCCAGCACCGGACAGTTTGGGGACACCGGGGAGCTGTTTTTT

V: TRBV29-1
size: many
D: NA
J: TRBJ1-1
length: 13
CDR3: CSVNGRMNTEAFF
DNA: TGCAGCGTAAACGGCCGGATGAACACTGAAGCTTTCTTT

V: TRBV29-1
size: few
D: NA
J: TRBJ2-1
length: 11
CDR3: CSVPSENEQFF
DNA: TGCAGCGTTCCTAGCGAGAATGAGCAGTTCTTC

V: TRBV11-2
size: NA
D: TRBD2
J: TRBJ2-1
length: 16
CDR3: CASLASGGRGHNEQFF
DNA: TGTGCCAGCCTCGCTAGCGGGGGTAGGGGCCACAATGAGCAGTTCTTC

V: TRBV7-9
size: many
D: NA
J: TRBJ2-1
length: 15
CDR3: CASSLAQGPFNEQFF
DNA: TGTGCCAGCAGCTTGGCCCAGGGACCCTTCAATGAGCAGTTCTTC

V: TRBV11-2
size: few
D: TRBD2
J: TRBJ2-3
length: 14
CDR3: CASSSQTSGDTQYF
DNA: TGTGCCAGCAGCTCCCAAACTAGCGGTGATACGCAGTATTTT

V: TRBV11-1
size: NA
D: TRBD2
J: TRBJ2-5
length: 16
CDR3: CASSLGQRGVQETQYF
DNA: TGTGCCAGCAGCTTAGGGCAGCGGGGGGTCCAAGAGACCCAGTACTTC

V: TRBV6-1
size: many
D: TRBD1
J: TRBJ2-3
length: 15
CDR3: CASLSGRGPADTQYF
DNA: TGTGCCAGCCTTAGCGGCAGGGGGCCGGCAGATACGCAGTATTTT

V: TRBV29-1
size: NA
D: TRBD2
J: TRBJ2-2
length: 15
CDR3: CSAGGLAGVTGELFF
DNA: TGCAGCGCAGGGGGACTAGCGGGGGTCACCGGGGAGCTGTTTTTT

V: TRBV9
size: NA
D: NA
J: TRBJ2-1
length: 15
CDR3: CASSGLRFSYNEQFF
DNA: TGTGCCAGCAGCGGACTGCGGTTTTCCTACAATGAGCAGTTCTTC

V: TRBV2
size: few
D: NA
J: TRBJ2-7
length: 12
CDR3: CASRSGSYEQYF
DNA: TGTGCCAGCCGAAGCGGGTCCTACGAGCAGTACTTC

V: TRBV6-1
size: many
D: TRBD1
J: TRBJ1-4
length: 14
CDR3: CASSAGTGFEKLFF
DNA: TGTGCCAGCAGCGCCGGGACAGGGTTCGAAAAACTGTTTTTT

V: TRBV20-1
size: many
D: TRBD1
J: TRBJ2-7
length: 14
CDR3: CSARGGTGIYEQYF
DNA: TGCAGTGCTAGGGGGGGGACAGGGATCTACGAGCAGTACTTC

V: TRBV5-4
size: many
D: TRBD2
J: TRBJ2-2
length: 16
CDR3: CASSSRLAGNTGELFF
DNA: TGTGCCAGCAGCTCACGGCTAGCGGGGAACACCGGGGAGCTGTTTTTT